Sequencing of this T cell receptor (beta chain) was carried out in a study of OX40 agonist ivuxolimab in advanced cancers. The overall study: A male proportion of about 86% was recorded, with mean age around 60 years and range about 23 to 90.

Trimming at V came to 4 bases and at J to 3 bases, leaving 4 bases not matched to a gene. The CDR3 sequence is 15 residues long. Germline assignment: CDR1 SGHTA and CDR2 FQGTGA. Measured with immunoSEQ multiplex PCR; TCRdb has only the in-frame clones, and not every one. The data contain 80,000 or so clones, 86% of them singletons. Peripheral blood came from all dose cohorts at three timepoints. The sample in question was CD4+ or CD8+ T cells sorted from blood, obtained in a trial of the OX40 agonist ivuxolimab. The origin of this receptor is an adult with an advanced solid tumor such as melanoma, head and neck, liver or kidney cancer. The chain has TRBV7-3 and TRBJ2-2; 8 nucleotides line up with TRBD2. The CDR3 DNA sequence: TGTGCCAGCAGCTCATCTAGCGGGTACACCGGGGAGCTGTTTTTT. Translation: CASSSSSGYTGELFF. The whole variable domain, remainder taken from reference TRBV7-3 and TRBJ2-2, is GAGVSQTPSNKVTEKGKYVELRCDPISGHTALYWYRQSLGQGPEFLIYFQGTGAADDSGLPNDRFFAVRPEGSVSTLKIQRTERGDSAVYLCASSSSSGYTGELFFGEGSRLTVL.